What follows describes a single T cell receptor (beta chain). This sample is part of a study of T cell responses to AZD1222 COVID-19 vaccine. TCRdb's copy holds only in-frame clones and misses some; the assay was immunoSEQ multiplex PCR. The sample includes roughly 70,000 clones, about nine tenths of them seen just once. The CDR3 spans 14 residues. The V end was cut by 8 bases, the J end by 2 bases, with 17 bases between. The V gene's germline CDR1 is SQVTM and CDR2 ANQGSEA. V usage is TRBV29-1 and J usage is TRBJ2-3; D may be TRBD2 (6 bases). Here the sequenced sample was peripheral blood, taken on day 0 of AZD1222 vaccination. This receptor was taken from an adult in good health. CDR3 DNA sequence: TGCAGCCTTTTGCCGGGACTCAACACAGATACGCAGTATTTT. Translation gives CSLLPGLNTDTQYF.